Presented here are 27 T cell receptor beta chains from one specimen sequenced in a study of response to subunit inactivated influenza vaccine. Using its own MiXCR run on the RT-PCR reads, TCRdb lists one record per CDR3 protein. This table has approximately 490,000 distinct CDR3 sequences, around 7.7% appearing once. The input for sequencing was PBMCs from blood, taken about 24 months after vaccination. These receptors were taken from a man aged 50-75 years who received an inactivated influenza vaccine.

This chain uses TRBV19 with TRBJ2-1; D possibly matches TRBD1 or TRBD2 (5 bases each). Trimming pared 5 bases from V and 7 bases from J, leaving 18 bases between. This CDR3 is built from 15 residues. The germline V gene encodes CDR1 LNHDA and CDR2 SQIVND (reference sequence). CDR3: CASSGILGDGNEQFF. CDR3 in DNA: TGTGCCAGTAGTGGGATCCTGGGGGACGGTAATGAGCAGTTCTTC.

This sequence joins TRBV7-9 and TRBJ2-5; D call uncertain. Germline V gene data show CDR1 as SEHNR and CDR2 as FQNEAQ (reference sequence). The V end was cut by 0 bases, the J end by 4 bases, with 12 bases between. The CDR3 is 15 residues long. CDR3 loop: CASSLAASLAETQYF. CDR3 coding DNA: TGTGCCAGCAGCTTAGCAGCCAGTTTGGCAGAGACCCAGTACTTC.

This clonotype was recorded many times. This rearrangement joins TRBV20-1 to TRBJ1-1; 7 nucleotides match TRBD1. This CDR3 is built from 14 residues. V gave up 3 bases and J gave up 5 bases; unmatched junction bases: 9. CDR1 is DFQATT, CDR2 SNEGSKA, per germline (reference sequence). The DNA of the CDR3 is TGCAGTGCTAGTTCGCCCACAGGGGTTACTGAAGCTTTCTTT. Encoded protein: CSASSPTGVTEAFF.

This clonotype was counted many times. The chain couples TRBV10-3 to TRBJ2-1; D unclear. The CDR3 extends over 12 amino acids. Germline assignment: CDR1 ENHRY and CDR2 SYGVKD. V gave up 3 bases and J gave up 8 bases, with 8 bases separating them. The CDR3 DNA follows: TGTGCCATCAGTGACTCCGGAGATGAGCAGTTCTTC. This sequence encodes CAISDSGDEQFF.

The CDR3 is CASSQDLGGGWTGELFF. In DNA form, the CDR3 reads TGCGCCAGCAGCCAAGATTTGGGAGGGGGTTGGACCGGGGAGCTGTTTTTT. This sequence joins TRBV4-3 and TRBJ2-2; tentatively, D is TRBD2 (7 bases). CDR3 length: 17 amino acids. Germline lookup yields CDR1 LGHNA and CDR2 YSLEER. V was trimmed by 0 bases and J by 5 bases, leaving 16 bases between them.

In this sample, this clonotype turned up a few times. This chain uses TRBV7-9 with TRBJ1-2, with a weak D call TRBD1 (6 bases). The CDR3 runs 14 residues. Germline V gene sequence: CDR1 SEHNR, CDR2 FQNEAQ (reference sequence). Between the trimmed V and J ends, which lost 1 base and 7 bases, there was a span of 13 bases. CDR3 protein: CASSLETGGSGYTF. The CDR3 region has the DNA TGTGCCAGCAGCTTAGAGACAGGAGGGAGTGGCTACACCTTC.

The sample holds many counts of this clonotype. This chain connects TRBV7-2 to TRBJ1-1; 10 bases agree with TRBD1. V lost 6 bases and J lost 3; bases outside the gene matches: 7. This CDR3 is built from 15 residues. Germline lookup yields CDR1 SGHTA and CDR2 FQGNSA. The CDR3 reads CASRRETGGYTEAFF. The CDR3 nucleotides are TGTGCCAGCAGAAGAGAGACAGGGGGCTACACTGAAGCTTTCTTT.

The chain joins TRBV20-1 to TRBJ2-2; 9 nucleotides match TRBD2. Germline assignment: CDR1 DFQATT and CDR2 SNEGSKA (reference sequence). CDR3 length: 16 residues. Trimming removed 3 bases from V and 5 bases from J; junction bases left unmatched: 10. The CDR3 bases are TGCAGTGCTAGCCCTGTAGCGGGAGTAGGAACCGGGGAGCTGTTTTTT. Translated: CSASPVAGVGTGELFF.

This clonotype was observed a handful of times. The chain uses TRBV19 and TRBJ2-1, with TRBD2 matching 10 bases. J lost 0 bases, V lost 8 bases, and 4 bases had no gene match. The CDR3 totals 15 residues. CDR1 is LNHDA and CDR2 is SQIVND in the germline V gene (reference sequence). The CDR3 reads CASESSGSSYNEQFF. Here the CDR3 DNA reads TGTGCCAGTGAGTCTAGCGGGAGCTCCTACAATGAGCAGTTCTTC. The full variable domain, with the rest looked up from reference TRBV19 and TRBJ2-1, is DGGITQSPKYLFRKEGQNVTLSCEQNLNHDAMYWYRQDPGQGLRLIYYSQIVNDFQKGDIAEGYSVSREKKESFPLTVTSAQKNPTAFYLCASESSGSSYNEQFFGPGTRLTVL.

J is TRBJ1-2 and V is TRBV6-1, with 7 bases matching TRBD1. Trimming removed 5 bases from V and 0 bases from J; junction bases left unmatched: 3. CDR1 and CDR2 from the germline V gene are MNHNS and SASEGT. The CDR3 has 14 residues. CDR3 nucleotide sequence: TGTGCCAGCAGTACGCAGGGGGCTAACTATGGCTACACCTTC. This encodes CASSTQGANYGYTF.

This clonotype appeared many times. The chain combines TRBV27 with TRBJ2-1; 9 nucleotides line up with TRBD2. CDR3 length: 14 amino acids. Germline V gene lookup returns CDR1 MNHEY and CDR2 SMNVEV (reference sequence). V trimming: 2 bases; J trimming: 5 bases; junction bases outside the gene matches: 1. The CDR3 reads CASSLLAGNNEQFF. In DNA, the CDR3 is TGTGCCAGCAGTTTACTAGCGGGAAACAATGAGCAGTTCTTC.

This clonotype appeared many times. The chain couples TRBV2 to TRBJ1-5; 8 bases are a match to TRBD1. The CDR3 contains 14 residues. Germline loops: CDR1 SNHLY, CDR2 FYNNEI. Trimming removed 6 bases from V and 4 bases from J; junction bases left unmatched: 5. This chain's CDR3 is CASRGDRPNQPQHF. The CDR3 DNA follows: TGTGCCAGCAGGGGGGACAGGCCTAATCAGCCCCAGCATTTT.

This clonotype was counted a few times. V and J are TRBV4-1 and TRBJ1-6, with a possible D match to TRBD1 (6 bases). The germline V and J ends were trimmed by 4 bases and 6 bases, with 16 bases remaining between them. The CDR3 covers 16 residues. The germline CDR1 and CDR2 sequences are MGHRA and YSYEKL. CDR3 region: CASSLYFGTPNSPLHF. In nucleotides, the CDR3 is TGCGCCAGCAGCCTCTATTTCGGGACACCTAATTCACCCCTCCACTTT.

This clonotype was seen only a few times. J is TRBJ2-2 and V is TRBV5-1, with D possibly being TRBD2 (5 bases). The germline V and J ends were trimmed by 7 bases and 2 bases, with 12 bases remaining between them. The V gene's germline CDR1 is SGHRS and CDR2 YFSETQ. The CDR3 runs to 14 residues. CDR3 residues: CASEWTQNTGELFF. The CDR3 DNA follows: TGCGCCAGCGAATGGACTCAAAACACCGGGGAGCTGTTTTTT.

The rearrangement links TRBV5-1 to TRBJ2-3, with TRBD2 identical over 13 bases. The CDR3 totals 18 residues. Trimming at V came to 0 bases and at J to 0 bases, leaving 4 bases not matched to a gene. Germline V gives CDR1 SGHRS, CDR2 YFSETQ. The CDR3 protein is CASSLGTSGSRSTDTQYF. CDR3 nucleotides: TGCGCCAGCAGCTTGGGGACTAGCGGGAGCCGTAGCACAGATACGCAGTATTTT.

This clonotype was seen more than once but under ten times. This chain links TRBV24-1 with TRBJ2-3; tentatively, D is TRBD1 (6 bases). Germline V gives CDR1 KGHDR, CDR2 SFDVKD. Trimming cost V 10 bases and J 3 bases, with 13 bases left between them. The CDR3 loop spans 13 amino acids. This CDR3 is CATADTGTDTQYF. The CDR3 bases are TGTGCCACGGCAGATACAGGGACAGATACGCAGTATTTT.

This clonotype was seen at least ten times. This rearrangement joins TRBV9 to TRBJ2-7; perhaps TRBD1 as D (6 bases). The germline V gene encodes CDR1 SGDLS and CDR2 YYNGEE. V lost 2 bases, J lost 6 bases, and 12 bases lay in between. The CDR3 is 13 amino acids. The CDR3 region is CASSVTGQGEQYF. CDR3 nucleotides: TGTGCCAGCAGCGTTACAGGGCAGGGCGAGCAGTACTTC.

The gene calls are TRBV20-1 and TRBJ2-7, with 8 bases that match TRBD2. The CDR3 sequence is 14 residues long. The junction had 15 bases not matched to a gene; V was cut back by 7 bases and J by 7 bases. Germline loops: CDR1 DFQATT, CDR2 SNEGSKA (reference sequence). The CDR3 spells CSGSSGTSGSEQYF. The DNA for the CDR3 is TGCAGTGGCTCGTCCGGGACTAGTGGGTCGGAGCAGTACTTC.

This clonotype was seen a handful of times. The chain links TRBV11-2 to TRBJ2-3; weak D call: TRBD2 (6 bases). The germline V and J ends were trimmed by 3 bases and 4 bases, with 29 bases remaining between them. Germline V gene lookup returns CDR1 SGHAT and CDR2 FQNNGV. The CDR3 runs to 20 residues. The CDR3 nucleotides read TGTGCCAGCAGCTTTGACTCGGGGCGGGGCCCTCCCGGGGAGTCAGATACGCAGTATTTT. Its protein is CASSFDSGRGPPGESDTQYF.

There are a few counts of this clonotype. This rearrangement joins TRBV18 to TRBJ2-5; 12 bases map to TRBD2. Germline V lookup: CDR1 KGHSH, CDR2 LQKENI. V shed 3 bases, J shed 1 base, and the junction held 3 bases outside the gene matches. CDR3 length equals 16 residues. CDR3 in amino acids: CASSPKTSGGQETQYF. CDR3 in DNA: TGTGCCAGCTCACCTAAGACTAGCGGGGGCCAAGAGACCCAGTACTTC.

The J gene is TRBJ2-7, the V gene TRBV28; TRBD1 aligns across 9 bases. Trimming cost V 2 bases and J 4 bases; bases outside gene matches: 9. The CDR3 sequence is 16 residues long. Germline V gives CDR1 MDHEN, CDR2 SYDVKM. The CDR3 protein is CASSLGGTGFFYEQYF. The CDR3 DNA is TGTGCCAGCAGTTTAGGGGGGACAGGGTTTTTTTACGAGCAGTACTTC.

The V call is TRBV5-1, the J call TRBJ2-5; 9 nucleotides line up with TRBD1. Unmatched junction bases numbered 3, after V lost 4 bases and J lost 5 bases. The CDR3 runs 13 residues. Germline lookup yields CDR1 SGHRS and CDR2 YFSETQ. The DNA for the CDR3 is TGCGCCAGCAGCGGGACAGGGCCGGAGACCCAGTACTTC. This sequence encodes CASSGTGPETQYF.

CDR3 sequence (DNA): TGTGCCAGCAGCGTATGGCTAGCGGGAAACAATGAGCAGTTCTTC. The encoded protein is CASSVWLAGNNEQFF. The V gene is TRBV9, the J gene TRBJ2-1; TRBD2 matches at 9 bases. V gave up 1 base and J gave up 5 bases; unmatched junction bases: 4. CDR1 is SGDLS, CDR2 YYNGEE, per germline. The CDR3 is 15 residues long.

This clonotype has at least ten counts. This rearrangement joins TRBV5-1 to TRBJ2-1, with D maybe TRBD1 (5 bases). Germline values: CDR1 SGHRS, CDR2 YFSETQ. Trimming took 7 bases from V and 0 from J, leaving 11 bases between them. This CDR3 comprises 14 residues. The CDR3 here is CASAAGFSYNEQFF. CDR3 nucleotide sequence: TGCGCCAGCGCCGCAGGGTTCTCCTACAATGAGCAGTTCTTC.

In its sample, this clonotype was seen many times. The chain has TRBV12-3 or TRBV12-4 and TRBJ2-1; D ambiguous. The CDR3 is made up of 13 amino acids. V shed 7 bases and J shed 2 bases, with 9 bases lying between them. CDR3 coding DNA: TGTGCCAGCACCTCAGCAACCTACAATGAGCAGTTCTTC. Protein sequence: CASTSATYNEQFF.

The rearrangement links TRBV3-1 to TRBJ2-3, with 13 bases that match TRBD2. Trimming removed 10 bases from V and 1 base from J; junction bases left unmatched: 11. CDR3 length: 17 amino acids. CDR1 and CDR2 from the germline V gene are LGHDT and YNNKEL (reference sequence). The CDR3 region has the DNA TGTGCCAAGACCGGGACTAGCGGGATGTCTTGCACAGATACGCAGTATTTT. Translation gives CAKTGTSGMSCTDTQYF.

This clonotype was recorded a few times. The rearrangement joins TRBV5-5 to TRBJ1-4; D is unclear. The CDR3 contains 12 residues. CDR1 and CDR2 (germline): SGHKS, YYEKEE (reference sequence). Between the trimmed V and J ends, which lost 1 base and 10 bases, there was a span of 8 bases. The CDR3 sequence is CASSLMGGKLFF. CDR3 sequence (DNA): TGTGCCAGCAGCTTGATGGGCGGAAAACTGTTTTTT.